What follows is one TCR beta chain and its context. No antigen is known for it. The length of the CDR3 is 16 residues. Trimming pared 5 bases from V and 0 bases from J, leaving 11 bases between. Germline V gene data show CDR1 as SGHTA and CDR2 as FQGNSA. TCRdb's table, derived via immunoSEQ multiplex PCR, lists solely in-frame clones and lacks some. The sample shows about 150,000 clones, 88% of them seen only once. This sample is part of a study of T cell responses to AZD1222 COVID-19 vaccine. About the research overall: Analysis merged second doses at about 4 or about 12 weeks.

Whole-study results and caveats: The study identified only 6 or 7 AZD1222 recipients as seropositive at baseline. Nearly half of unique spike-specific TCRs reportedly avoided B.1.351 and B.1.1.7 mutated regions. White British ancestry dominated among donors, who included more females, and clonal diversity was possibly underestimated.

The gene calls are TRBV7-2 and TRBJ2-6; perhaps D is TRBD1 or TRBD2 (7 bases each). The receptor comes from an adult in good health. The sample here was peripheral blood, taken on day 0 of AZD1222 vaccination. CDR3 loop: CASSPGGGSGANVLTF. CDR3 in DNA: TGTGCCAGCAGCCCAGGGGGGGGCTCTGGGGCCAACGTCCTGACTTTC.